The entry below gives a single T cell receptor (beta chain) sequence along with its context. Its antigen target is currently unknown. Base qualities are missing; no much larger clone stands one base away. Relative to germline, V is 1 base shorter and J is 2 bases shorter, with 7 bases between their ends. From the cysteine up to the phenylalanine, the CDR3 has a length of 14 residues. The read is trimmed to its CDR3 DNA, 42 bases read in frame from base 1. The germline V gene yields LGHNA for CDR1 and YSLEER for CDR2. This record comes from a study of T-cell memory formation after mild COVID-19 (dated by TCRdb to the early 2020s). As for the study more broadly: TCR sequence clusters from the two donors were largely donor specific. T-cell clones expanding and contracting after mild COVID-19 in a couple of donors were tracked by longitudinal TCRalpha and TCRbeta repertoire sequencing. The cohort was made up of two young adult volunteers, one female and one male, who were previously healthy.

Sequencing instrument: Illumina NovaSeq 6000. Using 5'RACE with constant-segment primers, TCRalpha and TCRbeta cDNA libraries were constructed, with sample barcodes and unique molecular identifiers added in the process. RNA was extracted from every sample with Trizol reagent. Amplification of the libraries took two PCR steps, and the second step added a second sample barcode plus Illumina TruSeq adapters. Sequencing of libraries was performed on an Illumina NovaSeq with 2 x 150 bp paired-end reads. Per the original workflow: With migec v1.2.7, reads were demultiplexed and then collapsed into UMI-guided consensus sequences. With mixcr v2.1.11, UMI consensuses were aligned to TRA and TRB V and J templates and assembled into clonotypes. Expanded or contracted clonotypes were those called significant by both edgeR and NoisET, with noise models trained on biological replicates. For edgeR calls, the thresholds were a false discovery rate-adjusted p below 0.01 and a log2 fold-change of 1. As an exploratory analysis of dynamics, max-normalized trajectories of the 1000 most abundant clonotypes were examined by PCA with hierarchical clustering. Separately sequenced CD4+ and CD8+ repertoires were used to assign the CD4 or CD8 phenotype of responding clones. Clones were called with MiXCR by TCRdb after fastp trimmed the public reads at Q25, and only in-frame beta chains were retained. Rows are unified per CDR3 protein, each entry keeping the most common DNA and genes. These V and J calls rely on TCRdb rather than the paper's analysis. This sample comprises almost 250,000 distinct CDR3 sequences, less than 20% of them detected only once. Of the sample, 2% to 2.5% falls within the top ten clones.

Ficoll-Paque density gradient centrifugation was used to isolate PBMCs. Study-wide findings and limitations: Some responding clones were detected in pre-infection memory, which suggested that pre-existing cross-reactive memory T cells had joined the SARS-CoV-2 response. Only two mild cases were covered by the study, and larger cohorts that include severe cases with pre-infection samples were considered necessary. Whether the second-wave clones peaking on day 37 were SARS-CoV-2 specific was not confirmed. Clones contracting from day 15 to 85 had balanced CD4/CD8 phenotypes, while a second wave expanding from day 15 to 37 was biased towards CD4+. Contracting CD4+ clones turned up mainly in the CM and EM memory subsets, whereas EMRA was where CD8+ clones were enriched.

The sequencing input was PBMCs or a T cell subset sorted from them (not recorded which). This chain joins TRBV4-3 to TRBJ2-3; the D gene assignment is ambiguous. This clonotype was obtained from an adult woman who had mild COVID-19 (a few samples of this study predate the infection). The sample titles of this study are shuffled in the database, so cell type and time point are left out; the donor was told from shared clones. This receptor carries the CDR3 CASSQVGNTDTQYF. The nucleotides read TGCGCCAGCAGCCAAGTGGGAAACACAGATACGCAGTATTTT.